This record looks at one TCR beta chain sequence and its context. Its specificity is unknown. Germline V CDR1 and CDR2: MRHNA, SNTAGT. CDR3 length: 16 amino acids. Trimming stripped 0 bases from V and 0 bases from J, with 10 bases between. The data are from a study of long-term antiretroviral therapy in people with HIV. Sequencing relied on immunoSEQ assay v3.0, run at survey level. The repertoire was sequenced with immunoSEQ multiplex PCR; TCRdb's copy has only in-frame clones and lacks some. The table has roughly 20,000 clones, 78% seen once; the top ten hold around 7.9%. Broader study findings: Repertoires with HIV possessed tighter CDR3 length spans than those of controls. Despite increasing after ART, diversity remained lower than that of transplant donor controls. At every time point, clones expanded before ART dominated the repertoire.

Source: unsorted PBMCs, taken at the start of antiretroviral therapy, before treatment. This TCR was sampled from a woman aged 40 to 50 with HIV. V is TRBV6-4 and J is TRBJ2-3; D remains unclear. The CDR3 DNA sequence: TGTGCCAGCAGTGACTCGGCTATCCGTAGCACAGATACGCAGTATTTT. Its translation: CASSDSAIRSTDTQYF.